This T cell receptor beta chain was sequenced for a study of response to subunit inactivated influenza vaccine. From the RT-PCR reads, TCRdb called clonotypes with MiXCR, one entry per CDR3 protein. The table has more than 200,000 distinct CDR3 sequences, less than 15% seen once. This clonotype was observed a handful of times. Antigen specificity is unknown. V gave up 5 bases and J gave up 8 bases, with 19 bases separating them. The CDR3 sequence is 15 residues long. Study-wide results and limits: Each seasonal influenza vaccination, the authors suggested, recruits few new T cells.

This receptor was taken from a man aged 50-60 years who received an inactivated influenza vaccine. Material: non-naive T cells sorted from PBMCs, obtained 14 days before vaccination. The rearrangement uses TRBV12-3 or TRBV12-4 and TRBJ1-5, with D perhaps TRBD1 (6 bases). The CDR3 loop is CASSPPTGPLEPQHF. The CDR3 DNA sequence: TGTGCCAGCAGTCCCCCGACAGGACCCCTTGAGCCCCAGCATTTT.